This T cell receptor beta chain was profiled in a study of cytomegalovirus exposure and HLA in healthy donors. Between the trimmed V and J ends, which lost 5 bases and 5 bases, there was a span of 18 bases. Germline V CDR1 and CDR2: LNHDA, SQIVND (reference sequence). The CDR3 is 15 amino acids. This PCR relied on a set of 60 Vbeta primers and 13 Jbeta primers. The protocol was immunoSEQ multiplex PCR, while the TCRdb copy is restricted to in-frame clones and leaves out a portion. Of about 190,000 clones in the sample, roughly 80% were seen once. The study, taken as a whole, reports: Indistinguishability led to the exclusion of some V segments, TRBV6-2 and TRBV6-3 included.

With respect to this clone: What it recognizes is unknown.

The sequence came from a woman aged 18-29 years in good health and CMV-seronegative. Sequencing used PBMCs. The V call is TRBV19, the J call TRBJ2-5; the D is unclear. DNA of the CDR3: TGTGCCAGTAGTCCACCCCGCAATGCCAGGGAGACCCAGTACTTC. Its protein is CASSPPRNARETQYF.